This T cell receptor beta chain was profiled in a study of blood T cell repertoires in COVID-19. Whole-study context: T cells, B-cell-depleted T cells, or PBMCs provided the cDNA or gDNA that served as material.

The junction had 0 bases not matched to a gene; V was cut back by 1 base and J by 2 bases. Germline lookup yields CDR1 KGHSH and CDR2 LQKENI. The CDR3 totals 15 residues. In the original analysis: Reference gene primer amplification in the assay estimated nucleated cell counts. The table came from immunoSEQ multiplex PCR; TCRdb's copy has only in-frame clones and leaves some out. For V, J and clone size, that table is used; D and trimming come from the DNA. The sample has approximately 35,000 clones, 90% to 95% seen once; the top ten hold approximately 11%. Sequenced input: peripheral blood. This sequence was found in a human donor in a cohort sampled during active COVID-19. This sequence joins TRBV18 and TRBJ2-1; TRBD2 matches at 9 bases. The CDR3: CASSPQREAYNEQFF. The DNA of the CDR3 is TGTGCCAGCTCACCACAGCGGGAGGCCTACAATGAGCAGTTCTTC.